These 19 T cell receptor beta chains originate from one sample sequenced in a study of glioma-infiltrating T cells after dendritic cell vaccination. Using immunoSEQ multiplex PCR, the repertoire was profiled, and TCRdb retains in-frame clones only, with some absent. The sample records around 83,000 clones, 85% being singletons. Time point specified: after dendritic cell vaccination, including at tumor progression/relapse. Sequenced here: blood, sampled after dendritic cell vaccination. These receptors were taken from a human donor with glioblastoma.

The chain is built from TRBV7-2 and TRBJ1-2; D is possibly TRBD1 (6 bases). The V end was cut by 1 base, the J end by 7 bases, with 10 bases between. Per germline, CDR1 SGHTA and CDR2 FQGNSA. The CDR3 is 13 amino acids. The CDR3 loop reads CASSLGGTSGYTF. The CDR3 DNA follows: TGTGCCAGCAGCTTAGGAGGGACATCTGGCTACACCTTC.

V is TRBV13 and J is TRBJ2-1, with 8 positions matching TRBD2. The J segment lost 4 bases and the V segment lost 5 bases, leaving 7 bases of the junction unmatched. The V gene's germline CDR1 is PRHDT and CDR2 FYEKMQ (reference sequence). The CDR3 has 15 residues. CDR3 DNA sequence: TGTGCCAGCAGCCTCGGGGGGGCCGGGTACAATGAGCAGTTCTTC. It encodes CASSLGGAGYNEQFF.

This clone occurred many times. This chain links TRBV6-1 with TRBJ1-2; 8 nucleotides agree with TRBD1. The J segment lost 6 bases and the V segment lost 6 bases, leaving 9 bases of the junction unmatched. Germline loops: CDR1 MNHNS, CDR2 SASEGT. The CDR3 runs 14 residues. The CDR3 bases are TGTGCCAGCAGAGATCCAGGGGGCGGTAATGGCTACACCTTC. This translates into CASRDPGGGNGYTF.

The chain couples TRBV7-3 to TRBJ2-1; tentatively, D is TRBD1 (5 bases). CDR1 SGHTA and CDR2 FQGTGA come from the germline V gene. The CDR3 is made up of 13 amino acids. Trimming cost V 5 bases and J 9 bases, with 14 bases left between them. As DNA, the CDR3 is TGTGCCAGCAGCCCCCAGACTCAGGGTGAGCAGTTCTTC. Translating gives CASSPQTQGEQFF.

CDR3 in DNA: TGTGCCAGCAGTGCGAGCTCTGGGGCCAACGTCCTGACTTTC. Amino acid sequence: CASSASSGANVLTF. This chain connects TRBV6-5 to TRBJ2-6; D remains ambiguous. The CDR3 spans 14 residues. Per germline, CDR1 MNHEY and CDR2 SVGAGI. V gave up 5 bases and J gave up 0 bases, with 5 bases separating them.

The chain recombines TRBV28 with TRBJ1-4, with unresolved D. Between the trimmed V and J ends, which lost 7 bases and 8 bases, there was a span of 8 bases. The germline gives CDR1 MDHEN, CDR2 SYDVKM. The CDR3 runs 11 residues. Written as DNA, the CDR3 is TGTGCCAGCACCACGGGGGAAAAACTGTTTTTT. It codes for CASTTGEKLFF.

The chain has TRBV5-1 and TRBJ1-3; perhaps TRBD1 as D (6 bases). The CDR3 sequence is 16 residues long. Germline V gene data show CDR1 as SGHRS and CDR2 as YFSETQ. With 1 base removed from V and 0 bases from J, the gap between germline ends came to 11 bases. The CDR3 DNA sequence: TGCGCCAGCAGCTTGTACACAGGGACCTCTGGAAACACCATATATTTT. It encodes CASSLYTGTSGNTIYF.

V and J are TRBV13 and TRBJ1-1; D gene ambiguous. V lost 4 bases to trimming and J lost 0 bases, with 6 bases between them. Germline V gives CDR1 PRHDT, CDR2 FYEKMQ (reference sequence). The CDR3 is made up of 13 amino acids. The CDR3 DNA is TGTGCCAGCAGCTCCGAGTTGAACACTGAAGCTTTCTTT. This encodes CASSSELNTEAFF. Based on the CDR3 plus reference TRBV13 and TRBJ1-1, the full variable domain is AAGVIQSPRHLIKEKRETATLKCYPIPRHDTVYWYQQGPGQDPQFLISFYEKMQSDKGSIPDRFSAQQFSDYHSELNMSSLELGDSALYFCASSSELNTEAFFGQGTRLTVV.

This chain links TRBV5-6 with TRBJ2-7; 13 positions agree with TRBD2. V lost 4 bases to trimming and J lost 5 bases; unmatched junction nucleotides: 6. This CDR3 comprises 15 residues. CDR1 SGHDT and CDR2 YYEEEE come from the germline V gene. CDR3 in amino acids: CASSVGLAGADEQYF. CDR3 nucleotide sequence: TGTGCCAGCAGCGTTGGACTAGCGGGAGCCGACGAGCAGTACTTC. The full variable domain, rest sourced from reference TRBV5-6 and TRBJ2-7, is DAGVTQSPTHLIKTRGQQVTLRCSPKSGHDTVSWYQQALGQGPQFIFQYYEEEERQRGNFPDRFSGHQFPNYSSELNVNALLLGDSALYLCASSVGLAGADEQYFGPGTRLTVT.

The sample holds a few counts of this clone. CDR3 sequence (DNA): TGTGCCAGCAGCCCCCAATGGGGGCGATACGAGCAGTACTTC. It specifies CASSPQWGRYEQYF. V and J are TRBV7-9 and TRBJ2-7; a possible D gene is TRBD1 (6 bases). Trimming removed 5 bases from V and 4 bases from J, with 15 bases in between. The CDR3 spans 14 residues. Germline assignment: CDR1 SEHNR and CDR2 FQNEAQ (reference sequence).

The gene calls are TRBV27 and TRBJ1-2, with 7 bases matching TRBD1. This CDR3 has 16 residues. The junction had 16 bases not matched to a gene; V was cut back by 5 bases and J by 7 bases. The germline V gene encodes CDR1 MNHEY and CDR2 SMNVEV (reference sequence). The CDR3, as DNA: TGTGCCAGCAGTGACCTTGTTGGACAGGCTGCTTTTGGCTACACCTTC. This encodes CASSDLVGQAAFGYTF.

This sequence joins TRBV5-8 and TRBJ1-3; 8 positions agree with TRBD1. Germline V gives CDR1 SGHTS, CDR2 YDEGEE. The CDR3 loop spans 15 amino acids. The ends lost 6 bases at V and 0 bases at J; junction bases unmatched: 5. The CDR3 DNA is TGTGCCAGCAACAAAGGACAGGGCTCTGGAAACACCATATATTTT. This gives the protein CASNKGQGSGNTIYF. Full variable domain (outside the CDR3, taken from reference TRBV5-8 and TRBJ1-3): EAGVTQSPTHLIKTRGQQATLRCSPISGHTSVYWYQQALGLGLQFLLWYDEGEERNRGNFPPRFSGRQFPNYSSELNVNALELEDSALYLCASNKGQGSGNTIYFGEGSWLTVV.

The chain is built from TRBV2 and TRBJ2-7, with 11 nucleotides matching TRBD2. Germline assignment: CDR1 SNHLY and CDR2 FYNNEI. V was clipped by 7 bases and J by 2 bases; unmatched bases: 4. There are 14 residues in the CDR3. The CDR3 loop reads CASKVTSGAYEQYF. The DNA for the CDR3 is TGTGCCAGCAAGGTGACTAGCGGGGCCTACGAGCAGTACTTC. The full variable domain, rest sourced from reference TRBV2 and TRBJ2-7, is EPEVTQTPSHQVTQMGQEVILRCVPISNHLYFYWYRQILGQKVEFLVSFYNNEISEKSEIFDDQFSVERPDGSNFTLKIRSTKLEDSAMYFCASKVTSGAYEQYFGPGTRLTVT.

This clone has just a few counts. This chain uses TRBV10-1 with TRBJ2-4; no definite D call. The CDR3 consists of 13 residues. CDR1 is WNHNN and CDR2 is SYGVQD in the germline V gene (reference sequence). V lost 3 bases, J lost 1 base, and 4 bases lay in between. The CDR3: CASSDRAKNIQYF. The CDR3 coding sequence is TGCGCCAGCAGTGACAGGGCCAAAAACATTCAGTACTTC.

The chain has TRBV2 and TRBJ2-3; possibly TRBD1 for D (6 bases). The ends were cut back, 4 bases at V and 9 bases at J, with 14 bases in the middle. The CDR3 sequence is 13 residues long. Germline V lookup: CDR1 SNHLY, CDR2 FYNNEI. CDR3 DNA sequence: TGTGCCAGCAGTGGAGGACTTCAGGGGACGCAGTATTTT. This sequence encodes CASSGGLQGTQYF.

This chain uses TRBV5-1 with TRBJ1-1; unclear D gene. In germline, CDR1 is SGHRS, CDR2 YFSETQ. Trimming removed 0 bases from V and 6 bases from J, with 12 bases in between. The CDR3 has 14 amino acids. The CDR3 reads CASSLEGGRAEAFF. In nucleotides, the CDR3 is TGCGCCAGCAGCTTGGAGGGTGGGAGGGCTGAAGCTTTCTTT.

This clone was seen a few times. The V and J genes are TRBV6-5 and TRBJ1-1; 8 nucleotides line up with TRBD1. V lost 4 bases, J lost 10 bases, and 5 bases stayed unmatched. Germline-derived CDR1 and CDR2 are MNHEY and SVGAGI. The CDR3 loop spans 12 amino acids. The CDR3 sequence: CASSSYDRGAFF. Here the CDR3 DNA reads TGTGCCAGCAGTTCCTACGACAGGGGAGCTTTCTTT.

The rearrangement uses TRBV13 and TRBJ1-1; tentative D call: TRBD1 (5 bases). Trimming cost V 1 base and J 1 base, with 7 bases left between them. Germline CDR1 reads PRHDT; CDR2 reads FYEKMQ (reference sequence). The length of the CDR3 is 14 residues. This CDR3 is CASSLAGQNTEAFF. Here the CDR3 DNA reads TGTGCCAGCAGCTTAGCCGGACAGAACACTGAAGCTTTCTTT.

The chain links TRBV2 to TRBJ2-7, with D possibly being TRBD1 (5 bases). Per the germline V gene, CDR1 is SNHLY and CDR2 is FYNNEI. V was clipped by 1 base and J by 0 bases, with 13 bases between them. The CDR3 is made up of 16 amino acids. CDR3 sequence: CASSEGGRIPSYEQYF. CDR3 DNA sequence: TGTGCCAGCAGTGAAGGGGGCAGGATACCCTCCTACGAGCAGTACTTC.